The 5 T cell receptor beta chains given below trace back to one sample, sequenced in a study of Graves' ophthalmopathy and Graves' hyperthyroidism. RNA transcripts were the template, and TCR beta CDR3 regions were amplified from them. Scientists carried out first-round RT-PCR using HTBI primers and then a second-round multiplex PCR. TCRdb re-analysed the multiplex PCR reads in MiXCR, keeping a single row per CDR3 protein. The table shows over a million distinct CDR3 sequences, with 35% to 40% occurring only once. Sequenced input: peripheral blood or thyroid tissue (not recorded which). The receptor source for this set is an adult man with Graves' hyperthyroidism.

There are many counts of this clonotype. CDR3 nucleotide sequence: TGTGCCAGCAGCCCGATACGAGGGGCAGGGTCACCCCTCCACTTT. Its protein product is CASSPIRGAGSPLHF. This chain uses TRBV6-5 with TRBJ1-6; D is perhaps TRBD1 (5 bases). This CDR3 region has 15 residues. Germline-derived CDR1 and CDR2 are MNHEY and SVGAGI. The V and J ends lost 6 bases and 10 bases respectively, with 19 bases between them.

Comment on this clonotype: A much more abundant neighbour one base away suggests this may be a read error. The chain is built from TRBV6-1 and TRBJ2-5; perhaps D is TRBD1 or TRBD2 (5 bases each). Germline-derived CDR1 and CDR2 are MNHNS and SASEGT. The CDR3 has 15 amino acids. CDR3 nucleotide sequence: TGTGCCATCAGTGATTTGGTCGGGACCCAAGAGACCCAGTACTTC. This codes for CAISDLVGTQETQYF.

In this sample, this clonotype turned up many times. V is TRBV5-1 and J is TRBJ2-7; tentatively, D is TRBD1 (6 bases). Trimming pared 6 bases from V and 0 bases from J, leaving 16 bases between. CDR3 size: 15 residues. Germline V gene data show CDR1 as SGHRS and CDR2 as YFSETQ. The CDR3 region is CASTKDSSSSYEQYF. The CDR3 nucleotides are TGCGCCAGCACCAAGGACAGTAGCAGCTCCTACGAGCAGTACTTC.

The sample holds many counts of this clonotype. The chain couples TRBV7-9 to TRBJ1-2; D remains unclear. The CDR3 has 11 residues. Germline lookup yields CDR1 SEHNR and CDR2 FQNEAQ (reference sequence). The V end was cut by 2 bases, the J end by 7 bases, with 5 bases between. As DNA, the CDR3 is TGTGCCAGCAGCTTAAGAGGTGGCTACACCTTC. It encodes CASSLRGGYTF. Together with reference TRBV7-9 and TRBJ1-2, the CDR3 gives the full variable domain: DTGVSQNPRHKITKRGQNVTFRCDPISEHNRLYWYRQTLGQGPEFLTYFQNEAQLEKSRLLSDRFSAERPKGSFSTLEIQRTEQGDSAMYLCASSLRGGYTFGSGTRLTVV.

The CDR3 DNA reads as TGCGCCAGCAGTGAGCCGGACAGTTTTGGTGGCTACACCTTC. It yields the protein CASSEPDSFGGYTF. This chain joins TRBV10-2 and TRBJ1-2, with D possibly TRBD1 on 6 matching bases. From germline, CDR1 is WSHSY and CDR2 SAAADI. The CDR3 contains 14 residues. Deletions cut 2 bases from V and 7 bases from J, with 14 bases between.